Described below is a single T cell receptor (beta chain) sequence and its context. This sample is part of a study of blood T cell repertoires in COVID-19. Generated by immunoSEQ multiplex PCR, the TCRdb table keeps only in-frame clones and is missing some. The sample includes roughly 300,000 clones, roughly 80% seen only once; the top ten take 7.5% to 10%. Germline lookup yields CDR1 MRHNA and CDR2 SNTAGT. This CDR3 region has 15 residues. The V gene end was trimmed by 5 bases and the J gene end by 1 base; junction bases not matched to a gene: 4. Sequencing was done on a sample of peripheral blood. The receptor's source is a woman aged 45-60 years who had recovered from COVID-19. The chain combines TRBV6-4 with TRBJ2-3; 9 positions agree with TRBD2. CDR3 coding DNA: TGTGCCAGCAGTATTATAGCGGGGGGCACAGATACGCAGTATTTT. This translates into CASSIIAGGTDTQYF.